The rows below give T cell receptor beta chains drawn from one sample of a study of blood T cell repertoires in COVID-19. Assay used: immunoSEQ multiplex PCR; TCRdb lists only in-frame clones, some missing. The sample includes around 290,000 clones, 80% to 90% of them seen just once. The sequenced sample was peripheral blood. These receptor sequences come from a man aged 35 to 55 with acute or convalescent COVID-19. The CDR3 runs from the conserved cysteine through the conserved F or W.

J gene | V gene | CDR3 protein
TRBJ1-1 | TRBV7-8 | CASSLQGANTEAFF
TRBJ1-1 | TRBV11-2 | CASSPSGQMNTEAFF
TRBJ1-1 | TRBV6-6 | CASSGSCGRYLTDGGYTEAFF
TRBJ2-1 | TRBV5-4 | CASSEGTVYNEQFF
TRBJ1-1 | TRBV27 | CASSPGTLHTEAFF
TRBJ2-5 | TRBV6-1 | CASSDLGTGRETQYF
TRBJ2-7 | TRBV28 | CASTPLGGTGAYEQYF
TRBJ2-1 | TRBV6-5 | CASSYLAGGNNEQFF
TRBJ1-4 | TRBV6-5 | CASSPRVTTNEKLFF
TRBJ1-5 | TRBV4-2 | CASSEAAGEDQPQHF
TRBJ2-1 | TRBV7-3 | CASSPRGAGYNEQFF
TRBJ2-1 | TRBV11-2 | CASSPRGQVYNEQFF
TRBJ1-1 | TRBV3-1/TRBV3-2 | CASSQRGIAFF
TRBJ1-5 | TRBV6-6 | CASSSGQGRWQPQHF
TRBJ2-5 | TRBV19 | CASSRLGQGAETQYF
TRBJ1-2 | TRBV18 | CASSPISLQPPYVYTF
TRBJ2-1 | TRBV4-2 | CASSLTGPRGNEQFF
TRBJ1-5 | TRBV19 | CASSASPYNQPQHF
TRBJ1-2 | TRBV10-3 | CAITSGTGGPGDGYTF
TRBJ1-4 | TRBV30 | CAWSVQGAGEKLFF
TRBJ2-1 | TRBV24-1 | CATSDWDKQGAVEQFF
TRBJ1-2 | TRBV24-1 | CATSNDRGPRGYGYTF
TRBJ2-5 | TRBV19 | CASSIRAGGRETQYF
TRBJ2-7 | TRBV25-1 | CASSTGFGGALNEQYF
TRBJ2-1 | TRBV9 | CASSVGGQGIEQFF
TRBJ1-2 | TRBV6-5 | CASDRQSNYGYTF
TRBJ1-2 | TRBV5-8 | CASSLGEGRGGIGYTF
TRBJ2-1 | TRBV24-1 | CATGIGQGDNNEQFF
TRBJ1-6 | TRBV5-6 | CASSSLGGSSYNSPLHF
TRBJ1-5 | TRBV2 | CASSEGGAQPQHF
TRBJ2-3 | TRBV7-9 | CASSSRTGGPSTQYF
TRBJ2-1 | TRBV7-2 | CASSLEFGGGEQFF
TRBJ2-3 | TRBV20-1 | CSAKTGDTQYF
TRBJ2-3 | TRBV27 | CASSLGFYPGQRPSTDTQYF
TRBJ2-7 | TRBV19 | CASSYGSAGEGEQYF
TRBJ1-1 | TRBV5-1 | CASSFRGSDTEAFF